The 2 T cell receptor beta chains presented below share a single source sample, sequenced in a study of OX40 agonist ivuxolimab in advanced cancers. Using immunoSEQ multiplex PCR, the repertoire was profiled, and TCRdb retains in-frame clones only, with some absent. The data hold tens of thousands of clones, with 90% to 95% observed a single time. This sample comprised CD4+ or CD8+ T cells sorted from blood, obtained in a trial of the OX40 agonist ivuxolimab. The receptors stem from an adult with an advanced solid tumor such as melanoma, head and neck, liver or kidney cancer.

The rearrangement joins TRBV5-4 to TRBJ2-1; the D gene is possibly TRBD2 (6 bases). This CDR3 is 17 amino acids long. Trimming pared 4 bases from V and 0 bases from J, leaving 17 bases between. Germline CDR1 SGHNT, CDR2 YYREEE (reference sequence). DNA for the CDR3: TGTGCCAGCAGCCTAGGGGTCGGGGGTGTCTCCTACAATGAGCAGTTCTTC. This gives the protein CASSLGVGGVSYNEQFF.

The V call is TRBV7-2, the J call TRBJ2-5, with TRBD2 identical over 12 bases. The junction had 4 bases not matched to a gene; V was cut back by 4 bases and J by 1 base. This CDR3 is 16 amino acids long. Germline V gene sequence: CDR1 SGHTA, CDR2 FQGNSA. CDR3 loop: CASSYQGLAGQETQYF. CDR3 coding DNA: TGTGCCAGCAGCTATCAGGGACTAGCGGGCCAAGAGACCCAGTACTTC.